The next 25 T cell receptor beta chains were all read from a single sample in a study of blood T cell repertoires in COVID-19. Sequencing used immunoSEQ multiplex PCR; TCRdb keeps in-frame clones, though not all of them. The sample includes around 150,000 clones, roughly nine tenths of them seen just once. The specimen sequenced was peripheral blood. The receptors derive from a human donor with COVID-19, enrolled during active disease. The donor label of this sample is uncertain.

The gene calls are TRBV2 and TRBJ2-2; the D gene is possibly TRBD1 (6 bases). CDR3 size: 15 residues. CDR1 and CDR2 (germline): SNHLY, FYNNEI. Deletions cut 7 bases from V and 0 bases from J, with 12 bases between. This CDR3 reads CASTRDNANTGELFF. CDR3 DNA: TGTGCCAGCACACGGGACAATGCGAACACCGGGGAGCTGTTTTTT.

This chain links TRBV11-2 with TRBJ1-1; TRBD1 aligns across 7 bases. Germline V gives CDR1 SGHAT, CDR2 FQNNGV. Germline trimming cut 0 bases from V and 2 bases from J; bases unmatched to any gene: 9. The CDR3 sequence is 17 residues long. As DNA, the CDR3 is TGTGCCAGCAGCTTAGAAGAGGGGGCGGAATTCAACACTGAAGCTTTCTTT. Translated: CASSLEEGAEFNTEAFF.

This clone was counted between two and nine times. The chain joins TRBV7-9 to TRBJ1-4; no definite D call. The V gene lost 3 bases and the J gene lost 8 bases, with 13 bases spanning the gap. The germline gives CDR1 SEHNR, CDR2 FQNEAQ (reference sequence). This CDR3 contains 14 residues. Here the CDR3 DNA reads TGTGCCAGCAGCTTGGTCTGGGGAGGAGAAAAACTGTTTTTT. It translates to CASSLVWGGEKLFF.

This sequence joins TRBV2 and TRBJ2-3, with D possibly being TRBD2 (6 bases). The CDR3 sequence is 11 residues long. Germline V gives CDR1 SNHLY, CDR2 FYNNEI. Trimming stripped 6 bases from V and 5 bases from J, with 6 bases between. The CDR3 sequence: CASRRGDTQYF. The CDR3, as DNA: TGTGCCAGCAGGCGGGGAGATACGCAGTATTTT. The entire variable domain, with the rest obtained from reference TRBV2 and TRBJ2-3, is as follows: EPEVTQTPSHQVTQMGQEVILRCVPISNHLYFYWYRQILGQKVEFLVSFYNNEISEKSEIFDDQFSVERPDGSNFTLKIRSTKLEDSAMYFCASRRGDTQYFGPGTRLTVL.

This chain joins TRBV7-3 and TRBJ1-1; 10 bases fit TRBD1. V lost 3 bases and J lost 6; bases outside the gene matches: 16. This CDR3 is built from 18 residues. The germline gives CDR1 SGHTA, CDR2 FQGTGA. CDR3 DNA sequence: TGTGCCAGCAGCTTGCGAACCCCGGGACAGGGGTTTCCTTCTGAAGCTTTCTTT. Protein: CASSLRTPGQGFPSEAFF.

The chain employs TRBV5-4 and TRBJ1-1; 10 bases are a match to TRBD1. The CDR3 consists of 15 residues. Germline lookup yields CDR1 SGHNT and CDR2 YYREEE (reference sequence). The trim removed 4 bases at V and 0 bases at J, leaving 3 bases unmatched. DNA for the CDR3: TGTGCCAGCAGCCGGGACAGGGGATTGAACACTGAAGCTTTCTTT. Its protein is CASSRDRGLNTEAFF. The variable domain in full, with the rest retrieved from reference TRBV5-4 and TRBJ1-1, is ETGVTQSPTHLIKTRGQQVTLRCSSQSGHNTVSWYQQALGQGPQFIFQYYREEENGRGNFPPRFSGLQFPNYSSELNVNALELDDSALYLCASSRDRGLNTEAFFGQGTRLTVV.

This chain links TRBV5-4 with TRBJ1-2, with 9 bases identical to TRBD1. V lost 4 bases and J lost 7; bases outside the gene matches: 8. Germline CDR1 reads SGHNT; CDR2 reads YYREEE (reference sequence). CDR3 length equals 14 residues. DNA of the CDR3: TGTGCCAGCAGCCCTTTACAGGGGGCGAGTGGCTACACCTTC. Amino acid sequence: CASSPLQGASGYTF.

J is TRBJ2-1 and V is TRBV2; no reliable D call. CDR3 length: 14 residues. CDR1 and CDR2 from the germline V gene are SNHLY and FYNNEI. Trimming cost V 0 bases and J 7 bases, with 10 bases left between them. CDR3 sequence: CASSEAVIDNEQFF. The CDR3 DNA follows: TGTGCCAGCAGTGAAGCTGTCATAGATAATGAGCAGTTCTTC.

The V and J genes are TRBV6-2 or TRBV6-3 and TRBJ1-2; D remains ambiguous. The ends were cut back, 2 bases at V and 4 bases at J, with 14 bases in the middle. CDR3 length: 15 amino acids. Germline V gene data show CDR1 as MNHEY and CDR2 as SVGEGT. CDR3 loop: CASSYHQKASYGYTF. For the CDR3, the DNA is TGTGCCAGCAGTTACCACCAGAAGGCTAGCTATGGCTACACCTTC.

CDR3 nucleotide sequence: TGTGCCAGCAGGACGGGAGAGACCCAGTACTTC. Amino acid sequence: CASRTGETQYF. The rearrangement uses TRBV6-5 and TRBJ2-5; no reliable D call. V was shortened by 6 bases and J by 4 bases, with 6 bases between the two germline ends. There are 11 residues in the CDR3. The germline gives CDR1 MNHEY, CDR2 SVGAGI.

The chain combines TRBV2 with TRBJ2-5, with 8 bases lining up with TRBD2. Germline CDR1 is SNHLY and CDR2 is FYNNEI. Trimming removed 4 bases from V and 7 bases from J; junction bases left unmatched: 14. This CDR3 has 16 amino acids. This chain's CDR3 is CASSAQAAGAGGTQYF. CDR3 DNA: TGTGCCAGCAGTGCCCAAGCAGCGGGGGCTGGGGGGACCCAGTACTTC.

The genes are TRBV12-5 and TRBJ2-1, with D possibly being TRBD1 (6 bases). V was cut by 2 bases and J by 11 bases, with 16 bases left in between. The CDR3 length is 14 residues. Germline values: CDR1 LGHNT, CDR2 FRNRAP. The CDR3 loop is CASGLPSGHSKQFF. The DNA for the CDR3 is TGTGCTAGTGGTTTGCCATCGGGACACTCAAAGCAGTTCTTC.

As concerns this clone: One end of the junction is discordant with germline, which a read error may explain. The CDR3 DNA reads as TGCGCCAGCAGCTCAACGTCAGCGGGGGGGAACACCGGGGAGCTGTTTTTT. Translation: CASSSTSAGGNTGELFF. The chain is built from TRBV7-3 and TRBJ2-2; 9 bases align to TRBD2. This CDR3 spans 17 amino acids. Germline CDR1 reads SGHTA; CDR2 reads FQGTGA.

The rearrangement uses TRBV12-3 or TRBV12-4 and TRBJ1-6, with no clear D. The CDR3 length is 13 residues. Between the trimmed V and J ends, which lost 3 bases and 11 bases, there was a span of 11 bases. CDR3 amino acids: CASSFAGLPPLHF. The CDR3 coding sequence is TGTGCCAGCAGTTTTGCTGGGCTTCCACCCCTCCACTTT.

The V gene is TRBV29-1, the J gene TRBJ1-5; 7 nucleotides match TRBD1. Trimming took 5 bases from V and 6 from J; bases not matched to a gene: 10. The V gene's germline CDR1 is SQVTM and CDR2 ANQGSEA. The CDR3 totals 14 residues. CDR3 DNA: TGCAGCGTTCGACAGGGTGGATTATCTCAGCCCCAGCATTTT. Translating gives CSVRQGGLSQPQHF.

A word on this clone: Within the sample, other DNA sequences also encode this same CDR3. The chain has TRBV7-9 and TRBJ1-2, with 7 positions matching TRBD1. Germline V lookup: CDR1 SEHNR, CDR2 FQNEAQ (reference sequence). Trimming removed 5 bases from V and 0 bases from J; junction bases left unmatched: 3. The length of the CDR3 is 14 residues. The CDR3 loop is CASSPGTANYGYTF. CDR3 DNA sequence: TGTGCCAGCAGCCCCGGGACAGCTAACTATGGCTACACCTTC.

This clone was counted only a few times. CDR3 in DNA: TGTGCCGCCCGGACAGGGGGGGACTATGGCTACACCTTC. Protein: CAARTGGDYGYTF. The V call is TRBV10-3, the J call TRBJ1-2, with 10 bases that match TRBD1. CDR3 length: 13 amino acids. V lost 11 bases and J lost 3; bases outside the gene matches: 6. Germline-derived CDR1 and CDR2 are ENHRY and SYGVKD.

The J gene is TRBJ1-2, the V gene TRBV4-1, with a weak D call TRBD1 (5 bases). The CDR3 has 16 amino acids. The germline CDR1 and CDR2 sequences are MGHRA and YSYEKL. V gave up 4 bases and J gave up 1 base, with 16 bases separating them. This CDR3 is CASSLLRPGGNYGYTF. The CDR3 nucleotides read TGCGCCAGCAGCCTCCTCAGGCCGGGGGGTAACTATGGCTACACCTTC.

The chain carries TRBV3-1 (or the pseudogene TRBV3-2) and TRBJ1-2, with TRBD1 matching 8 bases. V lost 1 base to trimming and J lost 8 bases; unmatched junction nucleotides: 6. CDR3 length equals 14 residues. Per germline, CDR1 LGHDT and CDR2 YNNKEL (reference sequence). The CDR3 region has the DNA TGTGCCAGCAGCCAAGTGAACAGGGGGGGCGGCTACACCTTC. Translation: CASSQVNRGGGYTF.

This clone appeared a few times. This chain uses TRBV10-2 with TRBJ2-2; TRBD1 aligns across 7 bases. CDR1 and CDR2 from the germline V gene are WSHSY and SAAADI. The CDR3 sequence is 15 residues long. The V and J ends lost 6 bases and 1 base, in that order; junction bases with no gene match: 5. CDR3 DNA: TGCGCCAGCAGGTCTCGACAGGGGAACACCGGGGAGCTGTTTTTT. Its translation: CASRSRQGNTGELFF.

This chain uses TRBV7-6 with TRBJ1-1, with 8 bases identical to TRBD1. V lost 5 bases, J lost 4 bases, and 12 bases stayed unmatched. Germline CDR1 SGHVS, CDR2 FNYEAQ. This CDR3 has 16 residues. DNA for the CDR3: TGTGCCAGCAGCCGAATCCCAGGGGGCGAGGGCACTGAAGCTTTCTTT. Its translation: CASSRIPGGEGTEAFF.

The chain employs TRBV3-1 (or the pseudogene TRBV3-2) and TRBJ1-2, with D possibly matching TRBD1 (6 bases). CDR3 length equals 14 residues. Looked up from germline, CDR1 is LGHDT and CDR2 is YNNKEL (reference sequence). The V end lost 3 bases, the J end lost 8 bases, and 16 bases lay between the germline ends. The CDR3 spells CASSHRSTGGGYTF. CDR3 bases: TGTGCCAGCAGCCACCGATCGACAGGAGGAGGCTACACCTTC.

The chain couples TRBV5-5 to TRBJ1-2; D gene ambiguous. Germline loops: CDR1 SGHKS, CDR2 YYEKEE (reference sequence). V lost 0 bases to trimming and J lost 4 bases, with 10 bases between them. The CDR3 is 14 residues long. The CDR3 coding sequence is TGTGCCAGCAGCTTGGCGGTTACAGTCTATGGCTACACCTTC. Its protein product is CASSLAVTVYGYTF.

The V and J genes are TRBV7-9 and TRBJ2-1; TRBD1 is a possible D gene (8 bases). Germline V CDR1 and CDR2: SEHNR, FQNEAQ (reference sequence). V was shortened by 1 base and J by 3 bases, with 10 bases between the two germline ends. CDR3 length: 15 amino acids. CDR3 region: CASSLDRGGYNEQFF. In DNA form, the CDR3 reads TGTGCCAGCAGCTTAGACAGGGGGGGCTACAATGAGCAGTTCTTC. Full variable domain (remainder filled in from reference TRBV7-9 and TRBJ2-1): DTGVSQNPRHKITKRGQNVTFRCDPISEHNRLYWYRQTLGQGPEFLTYFQNEAQLEKSRLLSDRFSAERPKGSFSTLEIQRTEQGDSAMYLCASSLDRGGYNEQFFGPGTRLTVL.

The genes are TRBV5-1 and TRBJ1-1, with D uncertain. This CDR3 is built from 12 residues. CDR1 is SGHRS, CDR2 YFSETQ, per germline. The V end was cut by 4 bases, the J end by 3 bases, with 7 bases between. CDR3 sequence (DNA): TGCGCCAGCAGCCTGGACTACACTGAAGCTTTCTTT. The encoded protein is CASSLDYTEAFF.